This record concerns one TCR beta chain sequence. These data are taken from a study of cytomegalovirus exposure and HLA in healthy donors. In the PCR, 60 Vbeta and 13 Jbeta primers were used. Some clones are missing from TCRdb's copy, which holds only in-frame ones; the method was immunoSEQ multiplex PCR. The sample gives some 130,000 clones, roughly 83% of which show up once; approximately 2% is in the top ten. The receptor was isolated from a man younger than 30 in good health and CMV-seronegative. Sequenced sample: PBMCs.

The CDR3 spells CASAQRGTSPLHF. Here the CDR3 DNA reads TGTGCCAGCGCCCAAAGGGGTACTTCACCCCTCCACTTT. The rearrangement joins TRBV28 to TRBJ1-6, with a weak D call TRBD1 (5 bases). Per the germline V gene, CDR1 is MDHEN and CDR2 is SYDVKM. The V end was cut by 8 bases, the J end by 9 bases, with 14 bases between. This CDR3 contains 13 residues.